This is a list of T cell receptor beta chains from one sample in a study of shared clonotypes between healthy human individuals. Measured with immunoSEQ multiplex PCR; TCRdb has only the in-frame clones, and not every one. Altogether about 1 million clones are present, about 76% being singletons, with the ten largest covering approximately 1.5%. Sample: memory CD4+ T cells sorted from blood. The receptors were sampled from a man between 18 and 35 years old in good health. CDR3s include the opening cysteine and the closing phenylalanine or tryptophan. D genes are given only for firm matches. Only part of the rows carry a size: once, few, many, or a class if the clone is expanded.

abundance: .; v_gene: TRBV6-6; j_gene: TRBJ1-5; d_gene: .; CDR3nt: TGTGCCAGCAGCTCCGGGCTTACCCTCCAGCCCCAGCATTTT; CDR3aa: CASSSGLTLQPQHF
abundance: .; v_gene: TRBV28; j_gene: TRBJ1-5; d_gene: TRBD1; CDR3nt: TGTGCCAGCAGCTCAATAACCCGGGGACAGATTAGCAATCAGCCCCAGCATTTT; CDR3aa: CASSSITRGQISNQPQHF
abundance: .; v_gene: TRBV28; j_gene: TRBJ2-1; d_gene: .; CDR3nt: TGTGCCACCGACAGCCTTTACAATGAGCAGTTCTTC; CDR3aa: CATDSLYNEQFF
abundance: .; v_gene: TRBV6-1; j_gene: TRBJ2-7; d_gene: .; CDR3nt: TGTGCCAGCAGCATGACCAACACCAACGAGCAGTACTTC; CDR3aa: CASSMTNTNEQYF
abundance: .; v_gene: TRBV7-2; j_gene: TRBJ2-3; d_gene: .; CDR3nt: TGTGCCAGCAGCTTAGTTATCGGGAGCACAGATACGCAGTATTTT; CDR3aa: CASSLVIGSTDTQYF
abundance: .; v_gene: TRBV7-2; j_gene: TRBJ2-5; d_gene: .; CDR3nt: TGTGCCAGCAGCTTAAGTGGGCGCGTACAAGAGACCCAGTACTTC; CDR3aa: CASSLSGRVQETQYF
abundance: .; v_gene: TRBV18; j_gene: TRBJ1-6; d_gene: TRBD1; CDR3nt: TGTGCCAGCTCACCACTTCCCGGGACAGGGGGTTCACCCCTCCACTTT; CDR3aa: CASSPLPGTGGSPLHF
abundance: .; v_gene: TRBV5-4; j_gene: TRBJ2-2; d_gene: .; CDR3nt: TGTGCCAGCTCTCAGGCCGGGGAGCTGTTTTTT; CDR3aa: CASSQAGELFF
abundance: .; v_gene: TRBV29-1; j_gene: TRBJ2-2; d_gene: TRBD2; CDR3nt: TGCAGCGCCTCCCCTAGCGGGATGAACACCGGGGAGCTGTTTTTT; CDR3aa: CSASPSGMNTGELFF
abundance: .; v_gene: TRBV11-3; j_gene: TRBJ2-7; d_gene: .; CDR3nt: TGTGCCAGCAGCTTAGATGGGTCCTACGAGCAGTACTTC; CDR3aa: CASSLDGSYEQYF
abundance: few; v_gene: TRBV7-4; j_gene: TRBJ2-7; d_gene: .; CDR3nt: TGTGCCAGCAGCTTAGGACGGCTACAGTGTATTTCCTACGAGCAGTACTTC; CDR3aa: CASSLGRLQCISYEQYF
abundance: .; v_gene: TRBV6-1; j_gene: TRBJ1-1; d_gene: .; CDR3nt: TGTGCCAGCAGTTTCCGGGGCGCTGAAGCTTTCTTT; CDR3aa: CASSFRGAEAFF
abundance: many; v_gene: TRBV9; j_gene: TRBJ2-2; d_gene: .; CDR3nt: TGTGCCAGCAGCGTATACCAGGGTGGATCCGGGGAGCTGTTTTTT; CDR3aa: CASSVYQGGSGELFF
abundance: .; v_gene: TRBV7-2; j_gene: TRBJ2-3; d_gene: .; CDR3nt: TGTGCCAGCAGCTTGCAGTCGTCCACAGATACGCAGTATTTT; CDR3aa: CASSLQSSTDTQYF
abundance: .; v_gene: TRBV29-1; j_gene: TRBJ2-5; d_gene: .; CDR3nt: TGCAGCGTTGAGAGGGACCTACCCCTAGAGGCCCAGTACTTC; CDR3aa: CSVERDLPLEAQYF
abundance: .; v_gene: TRBV7-2; j_gene: TRBJ2-7; d_gene: .; CDR3nt: TGTGCCAGCAGCCCCGTCTTATCACAGACCTACGAGCAGTACTTC; CDR3aa: CASSPVLSQTYEQYF
abundance: many; v_gene: TRBV27; j_gene: TRBJ1-6; d_gene: TRBD1; CDR3nt: TGTGCCAGCGGGGGGACAGGAATTTCACCCCTCCACTTT; CDR3aa: CASGGTGISPLHF
abundance: .; v_gene: TRBV18; j_gene: TRBJ2-7; d_gene: .; CDR3nt: TGTGCCAGCTCACCCGGTAGTCACGAGCAGTACTTC; CDR3aa: CASSPGSHEQYF
abundance: .; v_gene: TRBV5-1; j_gene: TRBJ1-2; d_gene: TRBD1; CDR3nt: TGCGCCAGCGGTCGGACAGGGGATGACTATGGCTACACCTTC; CDR3aa: CASGRTGDDYGYTF
abundance: .; v_gene: TRBV2; j_gene: TRBJ2-7; d_gene: TRBD2; CDR3nt: TGTGCCAGCTCGGGACTAGCGGCCTCCTACGAGCAGTACTTC; CDR3aa: CASSGLAASYEQYF
abundance: .; v_gene: TRBV6-6; j_gene: TRBJ2-1; d_gene: .; CDR3nt: TGTGCCAGCACCACGGAGGGCCGCCTGGGCAATGAGCAGTTCTTC; CDR3aa: CASTTEGRLGNEQFF
abundance: .; v_gene: TRBV28; j_gene: TRBJ2-7; d_gene: TRBD1; CDR3nt: TGTGCCAGCAGCCACGGACAGGGGGGGACCTACGAGCAGTACTTC; CDR3aa: CASSHGQGGTYEQYF
abundance: .; v_gene: TRBV5-1; j_gene: TRBJ1-1; d_gene: TRBD1; CDR3nt: TGCGCCAGCAGCCCCCGGACAGGGGGAAACACTGAAGCTTTCTTT; CDR3aa: CASSPRTGGNTEAFF
abundance: few; v_gene: TRBV5-1; j_gene: TRBJ2-5; d_gene: TRBD2; CDR3nt: TGCGCCAGCAGCTTGTCGGGGGGGCCGGGAGAGACCCAGTACTTC; CDR3aa: CASSLSGGPGETQYF
abundance: few; v_gene: TRBV18; j_gene: TRBJ1-2; d_gene: .; CDR3nt: TGTGCCAGCTCACCAGGGCCGGACTATGGCTACACCTTC; CDR3aa: CASSPGPDYGYTF
abundance: .; v_gene: TRBV11-2; j_gene: TRBJ2-1; d_gene: TRBD2; CDR3nt: TGTGCCAGCAGCCCTCGACTAGCGGGAGTTATAGGGAATGAGCAGTTCTTC; CDR3aa: CASSPRLAGVIGNEQFF
abundance: .; v_gene: TRBV19; j_gene: TRBJ1-5; d_gene: TRBD1; CDR3nt: TGTGCCAGTAGTATAGGGGACAGGGGGCGTCAGCCCCAGCATTTT; CDR3aa: CASSIGDRGRQPQHF
abundance: .; v_gene: TRBV28; j_gene: TRBJ1-4; d_gene: .; CDR3nt: TGTGCCAGCAGTTACCCGGCGGGGGAAAAACTGTTTTTT; CDR3aa: CASSYPAGEKLFF
abundance: .; v_gene: TRBV2; j_gene: TRBJ1-4; d_gene: .; CDR3nt: TGTGCCAGCAGTCGTTCGGGGGAGAGGACTAATGAAAAACTGTTTTTT; CDR3aa: CASSRSGERTNEKLFF
abundance: .; v_gene: TRBV30; j_gene: TRBJ1-2; d_gene: .; CDR3nt: TGTGCCTGGCATAGAATCGAAGCTAACTATGGCTACACCTTC; CDR3aa: CAWHRIEANYGYTF
abundance: .; v_gene: TRBV14; j_gene: TRBJ1-4; d_gene: .; CDR3nt: TGTGCCAGCAGCAAAGATAGAGAAGAAAAACTGTTTTTT; CDR3aa: CASSKDREEKLFF
abundance: once; v_gene: TRBV6-1; j_gene: TRBJ2-7; d_gene: .; CDR3nt: TGTGCCAGCAGTGAAGGTCGGGTCAGCTCCTACGAGCAGTACTTC; CDR3aa: CASSEGRVSSYEQYF
abundance: .; v_gene: TRBV7-9; j_gene: TRBJ1-1; d_gene: TRBD1; CDR3nt: TGTGCCAGCAGCTTGGAACAGGGGGCAGGAGCTTTCTTT; CDR3aa: CASSLEQGAGAFF
abundance: .; v_gene: TRBV6-1; j_gene: TRBJ2-7; d_gene: .; CDR3nt: TGTGCCAGCAGTATTTGGACGGACTACGAGCAGTACTTC; CDR3aa: CASSIWTDYEQYF
abundance: .; v_gene: TRBV7-2; j_gene: TRBJ2-7; d_gene: .; CDR3nt: TGTGCCAGCAACCGGGGCTCCTACGAGCAGTACTTC; CDR3aa: CASNRGSYEQYF
abundance: .; v_gene: TRBV5-1; j_gene: TRBJ2-2; d_gene: TRBD1; CDR3nt: TGCGCCAGCAGCCCTCGGACAGGTTATAACACCGGGGAGCTGTTTTTT; CDR3aa: CASSPRTGYNTGELFF
abundance: .; v_gene: TRBV10-3; j_gene: TRBJ2-1; d_gene: TRBD2; CDR3nt: TGTGCCATCACAAGCGGGAGCTCCTACAATGAGCAGTTCTTC; CDR3aa: CAITSGSSYNEQFF
abundance: many; v_gene: TRBV28; j_gene: TRBJ2-6; d_gene: .; CDR3nt: TGTGCCAGCAGTTTAGGGGGGGGCCTCTACTCTGGGGCCAACGTCCTGACTTTC; CDR3aa: CASSLGGGLYSGANVLTF
abundance: .; v_gene: TRBV27; j_gene: TRBJ2-2; d_gene: .; CDR3nt: TGTGCCAGCAGTTTATCCCGGACAATTGGGACCGGGGAGCTGTTTTTT; CDR3aa: CASSLSRTIGTGELFF
abundance: .; v_gene: TRBV7-2; j_gene: TRBJ1-1; d_gene: .; CDR3nt: TGTGCCAGCAGCTTAGTATGGGGAACTGAAGCTTTCTTT; CDR3aa: CASSLVWGTEAFF
abundance: .; v_gene: TRBV9; j_gene: TRBJ1-2; d_gene: TRBD1; CDR3nt: TGTGCCAGCAGCGATTCGATTGCAGGACAGGACGGCGGCTACACCTTC; CDR3aa: CASSDSIAGQDGGYTF
abundance: .; v_gene: TRBV30; j_gene: TRBJ2-3; d_gene: .; CDR3nt: TGTGCCTGGACAGGGAACACAGATACGCAGTATTTT; CDR3aa: CAWTGNTDTQYF
abundance: .; v_gene: TRBV6-5; j_gene: TRBJ2-7; d_gene: .; CDR3nt: TGTGCCAGCATCTCCGGGCCCGCCGGAAGGGAGCAGTACTTC; CDR3aa: CASISGPAGREQYF
abundance: few; v_gene: TRBV30; j_gene: TRBJ1-4; d_gene: TRBD1; CDR3nt: TGTGCCGGGAATAGGGGGCAGGCTAATGAAAAACTGTTTTTT; CDR3aa: CAGNRGQANEKLFF
abundance: .; v_gene: TRBV6-6; j_gene: TRBJ2-3; d_gene: TRBD2; CDR3nt: TGTGCCAGCAGTCCCGCGGAGCGGGGGGTTGTTACGCAGTATTTT; CDR3aa: CASSPAERGVVTQYF
abundance: .; v_gene: TRBV5-4; j_gene: TRBJ1-1; d_gene: .; CDR3nt: TGTGCCAGCAGCTACGGACAGATGAACACTGAAGCTTTCTTT; CDR3aa: CASSYGQMNTEAFF
abundance: few; v_gene: TRBV6-5; j_gene: TRBJ1-6; d_gene: TRBD1; CDR3nt: TGTGCCAGCAGTTGGGACAGTTTAAATTCACCCCTCCACTTT; CDR3aa: CASSWDSLNSPLHF
abundance: .; v_gene: TRBV30; j_gene: TRBJ1-5; d_gene: .; CDR3nt: TGTGCCTGGAGTGTAAGCTATAGCAATCAGCCCCAGCATTTT; CDR3aa: CAWSVSYSNQPQHF